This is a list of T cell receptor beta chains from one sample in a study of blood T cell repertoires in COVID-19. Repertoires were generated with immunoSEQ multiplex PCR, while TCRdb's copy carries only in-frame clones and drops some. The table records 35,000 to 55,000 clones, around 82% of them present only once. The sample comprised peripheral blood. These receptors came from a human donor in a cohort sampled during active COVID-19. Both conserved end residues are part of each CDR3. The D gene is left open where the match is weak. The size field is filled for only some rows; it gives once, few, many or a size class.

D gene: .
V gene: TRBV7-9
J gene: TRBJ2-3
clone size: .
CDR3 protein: CASRGGISTDTQYF
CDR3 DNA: TGTGCCAGCAGAGGGGGAATTAGCACAGATACGCAGTATTTT

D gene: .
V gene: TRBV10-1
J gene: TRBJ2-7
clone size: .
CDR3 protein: CASSGVGGREQYF
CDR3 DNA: TGCGCCAGCAGTGGGGTCGGGGGGCGCGAGCAGTACTTC

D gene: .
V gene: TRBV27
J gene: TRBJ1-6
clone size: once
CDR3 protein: CASSLSAPAVSSYNSPLHF
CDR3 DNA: TGTGCCAGCAGTTTATCTGCCCCCGCGGTGAGCTCCTATAATTCACCCCTCCACTTT

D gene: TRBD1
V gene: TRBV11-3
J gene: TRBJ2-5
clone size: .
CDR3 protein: CASTQTGAVGETQYF
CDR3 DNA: TGTGCCAGCACCCAAACAGGGGCCGTCGGAGAGACCCAGTACTTC

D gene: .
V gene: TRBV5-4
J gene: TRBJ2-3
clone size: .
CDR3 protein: CASSFPRGAADTQYF
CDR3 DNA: TGTGCCAGCAGCTTTCCCCGGGGGGCCGCAGATACGCAGTATTTT

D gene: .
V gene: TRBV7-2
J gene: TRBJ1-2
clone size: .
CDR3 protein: CASSLDRGSYTF
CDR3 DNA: TGTGCCAGCAGCCTGGATCGGGGGAGCTACACCTTC

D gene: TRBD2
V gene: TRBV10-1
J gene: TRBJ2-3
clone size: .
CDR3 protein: CASAGGQTDTQYF
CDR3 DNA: TGCGCCAGCGCGGGGGGGCAGACAGATACGCAGTATTTT

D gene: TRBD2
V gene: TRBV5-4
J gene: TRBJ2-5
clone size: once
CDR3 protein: CASSAAAAGGLQETQYF
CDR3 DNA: TGTGCCAGCAGCGCGGCGGCAGCGGGGGGGCTACAAGAGACCCAGTACTTC

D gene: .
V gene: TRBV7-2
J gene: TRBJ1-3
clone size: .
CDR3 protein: CASSRYSGNTIYF
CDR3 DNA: TGTGCCAGCAGCCGTTACTCTGGAAACACCATATATTTT

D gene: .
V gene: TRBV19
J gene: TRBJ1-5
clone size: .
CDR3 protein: CASSPTGYSNQPQHF
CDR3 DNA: TGTGCCAGTAGTCCTACAGGGTATAGCAATCAGCCCCAGCATTTT

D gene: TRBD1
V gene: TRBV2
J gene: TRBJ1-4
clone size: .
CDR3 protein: CASSEALTGAFF
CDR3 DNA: TGTGCCAGCAGTGAAGCCTTGACAGGGGCGTTTTTT

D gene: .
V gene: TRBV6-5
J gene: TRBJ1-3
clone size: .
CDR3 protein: CASSYLTGGSGNTIYF
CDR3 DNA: TGTGCCAGCAGTTACCTGACGGGAGGCTCTGGAAACACCATATATTTT

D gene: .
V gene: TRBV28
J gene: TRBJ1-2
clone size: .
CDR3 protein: CASSLSGGINVYGYTF
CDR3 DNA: TGTGCCAGCAGTTTATCCGGAGGGATCAACGTTTATGGCTACACCTTC

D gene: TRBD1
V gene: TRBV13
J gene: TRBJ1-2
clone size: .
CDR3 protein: CASSLGPPVGGESGYTF
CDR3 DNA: TGTGCCAGCAGCTTAGGACCCCCGGTAGGGGGCGAGAGTGGCTACACCTTC

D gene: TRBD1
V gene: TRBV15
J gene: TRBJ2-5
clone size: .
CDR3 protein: CATSRYGQGKETQYF
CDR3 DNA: TGTGCCACCAGCAGATATGGACAGGGGAAAGAGACCCAGTACTTC

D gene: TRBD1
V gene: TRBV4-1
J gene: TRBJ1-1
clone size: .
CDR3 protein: CASSSPQGGYTEAFF
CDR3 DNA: TGCGCCAGCAGCTCTCCCCAGGGGGGATACACTGAAGCTTTCTTT

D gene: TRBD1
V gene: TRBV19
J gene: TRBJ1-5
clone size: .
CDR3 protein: CASSRTGRSISNQPQHF
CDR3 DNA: TGTGCCAGTAGTAGGACAGGGCGATCTATTAGCAATCAGCCCCAGCATTTT

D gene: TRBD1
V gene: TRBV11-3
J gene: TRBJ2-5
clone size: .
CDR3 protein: CASSLGQGASQETQYF
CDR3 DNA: TGTGCCAGCAGCTTAGGACAGGGGGCAAGTCAAGAGACCCAGTACTTC

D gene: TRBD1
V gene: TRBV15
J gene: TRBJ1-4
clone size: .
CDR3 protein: CATSRWTGEGEKLFF
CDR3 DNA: TGTGCCACCAGCAGGTGGACAGGGGAGGGGGAAAAACTGTTTTTT

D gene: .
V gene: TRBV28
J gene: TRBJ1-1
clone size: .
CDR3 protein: CASSPPGGWENTEAFF
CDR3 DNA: TGTGCCAGCAGTCCGCCAGGAGGGTGGGAGAACACTGAAGCTTTCTTT

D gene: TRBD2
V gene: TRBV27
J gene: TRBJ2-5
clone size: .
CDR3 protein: CASSNSGGSGTQYF
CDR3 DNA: TGTGCCAGCAGTAACTCGGGGGGATCCGGGACCCAGTACTTC

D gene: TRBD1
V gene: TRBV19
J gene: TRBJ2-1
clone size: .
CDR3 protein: CASSLGQGRYEQFF
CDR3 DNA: TGTGCCAGTAGTCTGGGACAGGGGAGGTATGAGCAGTTCTTC

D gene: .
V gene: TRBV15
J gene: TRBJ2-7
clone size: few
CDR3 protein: CATSRDGNRVYEQYF
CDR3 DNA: TGTGCCACCAGCAGAGATGGGAACAGGGTCTACGAGCAGTACTTC

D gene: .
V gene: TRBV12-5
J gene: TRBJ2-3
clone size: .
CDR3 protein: CASGLARALSAASTDTQYF
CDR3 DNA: TGTGCTAGTGGTTTGGCACGAGCCCTCTCTGCGGCTAGCACAGATACGCAGTATTTT

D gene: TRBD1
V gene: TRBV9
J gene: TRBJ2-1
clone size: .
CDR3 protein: CASSVLGGPPSNEQFF
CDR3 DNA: TGTGCCAGCAGCGTCCTAGGGGGCCCTCCCTCCAATGAGCAGTTCTTC

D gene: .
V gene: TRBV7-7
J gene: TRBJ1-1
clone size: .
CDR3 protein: CASSLQEGTEAFF
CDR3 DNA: TGTGCTAGCAGCTTACAGGAGGGGACTGAAGCTTTCTTT

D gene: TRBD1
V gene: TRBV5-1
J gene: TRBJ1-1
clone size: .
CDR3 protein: CASTLRGQGSNTEAFF
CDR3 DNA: TGCGCCAGCACCCTTAGGGGACAGGGATCGAACACTGAAGCTTTCTTT